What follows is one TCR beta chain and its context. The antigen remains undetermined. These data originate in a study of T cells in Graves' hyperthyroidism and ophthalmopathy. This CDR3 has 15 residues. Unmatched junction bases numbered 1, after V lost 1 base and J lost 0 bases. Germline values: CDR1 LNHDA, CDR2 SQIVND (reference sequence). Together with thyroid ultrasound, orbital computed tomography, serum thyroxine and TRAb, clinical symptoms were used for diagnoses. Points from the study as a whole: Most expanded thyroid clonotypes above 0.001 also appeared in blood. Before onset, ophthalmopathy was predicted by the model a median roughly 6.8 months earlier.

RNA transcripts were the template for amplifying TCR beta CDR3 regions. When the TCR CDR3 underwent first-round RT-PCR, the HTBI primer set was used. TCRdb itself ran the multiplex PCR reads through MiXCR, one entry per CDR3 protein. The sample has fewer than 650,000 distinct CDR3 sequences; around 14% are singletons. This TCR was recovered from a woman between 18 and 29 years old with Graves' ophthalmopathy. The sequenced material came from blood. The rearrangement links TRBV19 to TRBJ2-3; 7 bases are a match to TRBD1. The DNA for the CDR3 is TGTGCCAGTAGTATAGCGGGACAGAGCACAGATACGCAGTATTTT. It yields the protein CASSIAGQSTDTQYF.